The 8 T cell receptor beta chains below all came from one sample that was sequenced in a study of T cells in tuberculosis. Libraries were prepared by immunoSEQ multiplex PCR; TCRdb keeps only in-frame clonotypes and omits some of them. The sample has roughly 60,000 clones; 80% to 85% are singletons. After thawing and overnight rest, PBMC were stained with GMM-loaded CD1B tetramer, viability dye and anti-CD3 for sorting. C32 glucose monomycolate from Rhodococcus equi was loaded onto the CD1B tetramers. Sequenced sample: CD1b-GMM tetramer-negative cells sorted from PBMCs. The receptors here all came from an adult woman with latent tuberculosis.

This clone was seen a handful of times. J is TRBJ2-3 and V is TRBV7-6; D is unclear. CDR1 SGHVS and CDR2 FNYEAQ come from the germline V gene. V was trimmed by 8 bases and J by 2 bases, leaving 14 bases between them. This CDR3 has 14 residues. CDR3 protein: CASCPTSPTDTQYF. CDR3 nucleotide sequence: TGTGCCAGCTGCCCAACCAGTCCCACAGATACGCAGTATTTT. Based on the CDR3 plus reference TRBV7-6 and TRBJ2-3, the full variable domain is GAGVSQSPRYKVTKRGQDVALRCDPISGHVSLYWYRQALGQGPEFLTYFNYEAQQDKSGLPNDRFSAERPEGSISTLTIQRTEQRDSAMYRCASCPTSPTDTQYFGPGTRLTVL.

The V gene is TRBV6-1, the J gene TRBJ2-3; 7 bases are shared with TRBD1. Trimming removed 7 bases from V and 0 bases from J; junction bases left unmatched: 4. From germline, CDR1 is MNHNS and CDR2 SASEGT. The CDR3 extends over 14 amino acids. Here the CDR3 DNA reads TGTGCCAGCACCCGACAGGGCAGCACAGATACGCAGTATTTT. Its translation is CASTRQGSTDTQYF.

This sequence joins TRBV4-2 and TRBJ1-2; TRBD1 is a possible D gene (6 bases). The CDR3 length is 16 residues. Looked up from germline, CDR1 is LGHNA and CDR2 is YNFKEQ. Trimming stripped 3 bases from V and 4 bases from J, with 18 bases between. CDR3 in DNA: TGTGCCAGCAGCCAGACCCCAGGGGCAGCCAGCTATGGCTACACCTTC. This sequence encodes CASSQTPGAASYGYTF.

This chain joins TRBV7-8 and TRBJ1-2, with D unresolved. Per the germline V gene, CDR1 is SGHVS and CDR2 is FQNEAQ. The CDR3 covers 15 residues. V was shortened by 1 base and J by 5 bases, with 14 bases between the two germline ends. The DNA of the CDR3 is TGTGCCAGCAGCTTAGGGGCAGGCGCCCCTTATGGCTACACCTTC. Translation gives CASSLGAGAPYGYTF.

The chain is built from TRBV27 and TRBJ1-2, with no clear D. This CDR3 has 15 residues. V gave up 0 bases and J gave up 3 bases, with 11 bases separating them. CDR1 and CDR2 from the germline V gene are MNHEY and SMNVEV (reference sequence). The chain's CDR3 is CASSLSPGNHYGYTF. DNA for the CDR3: TGTGCCAGCAGTTTATCCCCCGGGAATCACTATGGCTACACCTTC.

CDR3 region: CASSSFGGNTIYF. As DNA, the CDR3 is TGTGCCAGCAGCTCGTTTGGCGGAAACACCATATATTTT. The V gene is TRBV7-2, the J gene TRBJ1-3; no definite D call. The V end lost 4 bases, the J end lost 4 bases, and 8 bases lay between the germline ends. The CDR3 contains 13 residues. The germline CDR1 and CDR2 sequences are SGHTA and FQGNSA.

The rearrangement joins TRBV29-1 to TRBJ2-5, with D possibly matching TRBD2 (5 bases). Trimming shortened V by 3 bases and J by 2 bases, and 10 bases separated the two germline ends. This CDR3 region has 13 residues. CDR1 and CDR2 (germline): SQVTM, ANQGSEA. CDR3 coding DNA: TGCAGCGTTGATCTAGCCTGGCAAGAGACCCAGTACTTC. It specifies CSVDLAWQETQYF.

The rearrangement joins TRBV7-2 to TRBJ2-5, with 7 positions matching TRBD2. The J call may be wrong; the DNA end is better matched by TRBJ2-7. Per the germline V gene, CDR1 is SGHTA and CDR2 is FQGNSA. The CDR3 is 15 amino acids. The CDR3 nucleotides read TGTGCCAGCAGCTTTGAACCGGGGGGTCCCTACGAGCAGTACTTC. It yields the protein CASSFEPGGPYEQYF.